This T cell receptor (beta chain) was recovered during a study of T-cell memory formation after mild COVID-19 (dated by TCRdb to about 2021). A note on the overall study: TCR sequence clusters from the two donors were largely donor specific. T-cell clones expanding and contracting after mild COVID-19 in two donors were tracked by longitudinal TCRalpha and TCRbeta repertoire sequencing. Two young, previously healthy adult volunteers, one female and one male, were included in the cohort.

Sequencing was performed on an Illumina NovaSeq 6000. Using 5'RACE with constant-segment primers, TCRalpha and TCRbeta cDNA libraries were constructed, with sample barcodes and unique molecular identifiers added in the process. Trizol reagent was used to extract RNA from every sample. Library amplification was performed in two PCR steps, and a second sample barcode and Illumina TruSeq adapters were introduced in the second step. Sequencing of libraries was performed on an Illumina NovaSeq with 2 x 150 bp paired-end reads. In the authors' own workflow: The reads were demultiplexed and collapsed into UMI-guided consensus sequences using migec v1.2.7. Using mixcr v2.1.11, the UMI consensuses were aligned to TRA and TRB V and J templates and assembled into clonotypes. Expanded or contracted clonotypes were those called significant by both edgeR and NoisET, with noise models trained on biological replicates. For edgeR calls, a false discovery rate-adjusted p below 0.01 and a log2 fold-change threshold of 1 were applied. As an exploratory analysis of dynamics, max-normalized trajectories of the 1000 most abundant clonotypes were examined by PCA with hierarchical clustering. The CD4 or CD8 phenotype of responding clones was assigned using the separately sequenced CD4+ and CD8+ repertoires. Using fastp at Q25 and MiXCR, TCRdb reprocessed the public reads and kept productive beta chains. Rows with a matching CDR3 protein are joined into one entry that keeps the most common DNA and genes. In this record, the V and J calls reflect TCRdb's handling and not the investigators' own analysis. This sample holds about 560,000 distinct CDR3 sequences; 15% to 20% were observed only once. Clones ranked in the top ten supply less than 10% of the sample.

V and J are truncated by 4 bases and 4 bases respectively, leaving an intervening sequence of 10 bases. The CDR3 covers 13 residues, taking in both the cysteine and the phenylalanine. The DNA shown is the 39-base CDR3, in frame from base 1. CDR1 KGHDR and CDR2 SFDVKD were looked up in the germline V gene. Paper-wide results and their limitations: Contracting CD4+ clones turned up mainly in the CM and EM memory subsets, whereas EMRA was where CD8+ clones were enriched. Whether the second-wave clones peaking on day 37 were SARS-CoV-2 specific was not confirmed. The study covered only two mild cases, and larger cohorts including severe cases with pre-infection samples were considered necessary. Balanced CD4/CD8 phenotypes were observed for clones contracting from day 15 to 85, whereas a bias towards CD4+ was observed for a second wave of clones expanding from day 15 to 37. Some responding clones were detected in pre-infection memory, suggesting pre-existing cross-reactive memory T cells joined the SARS-CoV-2 response.

This clonotype was seen a few times. Its cognate antigen has yet to be identified. One base away there is no much larger clone; base qualities are not given. PBMCs were isolated by Ficoll-Paque density gradient centrifugation. This receptor was taken from an adult woman who had mild COVID-19 (a few samples of this study predate the infection). The sample titles of this study are shuffled in the database, so cell type and time point are left out; the donor was told from shared clones. The sequence is built from TRBV24-1 and TRBJ2-7; the best D guess is TRBD2, with 6 bases matching. Input material: PBMCs or a T cell subset sorted from them (not recorded which). The bases are TGTGCCACCAGTGACGGGACTTTATACGAGCAGTACTTC. Translated, it gives CATSDGTLYEQYF.